The 21 T cell receptor beta chains presented below share a single source sample, sequenced in a study of OX40 agonist ivuxolimab in advanced cancers. Receptor libraries were prepared by the immunoSEQ multiplex PCR assay. TCRdb re-hosts the immuneACCESS table, in-frame sequences only. Its copies lack some clones; in the studies checked, an unresolved V gene accounts for under half of them, and the cause for the rest is not known. Recorded for this sample are about 36,000 clones; around four fifths of them occurred a single time. Of the sample, over 10% falls within the top ten clones. Material: CD4+ or CD8+ T cells sorted from blood, obtained in a trial of the OX40 agonist ivuxolimab. These receptors were collected from an adult with an advanced solid tumor such as melanoma, head and neck, liver or kidney cancer.

This chain joins TRBV7-2 and TRBJ1-6, with no clear D. The length of the CDR3 is 15 residues. CDR1 is SGHTA, CDR2 FQGNSA, per germline. V was pared by 1 base and J by 8 bases, with 12 bases between. The CDR3 coding sequence is TGTGCCAGCAGCTTAGAATGGACCGACGATTCACCCCTCCACTTT. Translated: CASSLEWTDDSPLHF.

This chain joins TRBV4-2 and TRBJ2-7; D might be TRBD2 (7 bases). CDR1 is LGHNA and CDR2 is YNFKEQ in the germline V gene. CDR3 size: 13 residues. The V gene lost 4 bases and the J gene lost 7 bases, with 14 bases spanning the gap. CDR3 loop: CASSRPRGGEQYF. For the CDR3, the DNA is TGTGCCAGCAGCCGACCAAGGGGGGGTGAGCAGTACTTC.

This clone occurred a few times. The chain is built from TRBV7-9 and TRBJ2-1; no firm D call. The CDR3 is made up of 15 amino acids. The V and J ends lost 2 bases and 4 bases respectively, with 12 bases between them. The germline CDR1 and CDR2 sequences are SEHNR and FQNEAQ (reference sequence). The CDR3 here is CASSLRLGTYNEQFF. Here the CDR3 DNA reads TGTGCCAGCAGCTTAAGGCTAGGCACATACAATGAGCAGTTCTTC.

This chain connects TRBV18 to TRBJ1-1; D not certain. Germline lookup yields CDR1 KGHSH and CDR2 LQKENI. Trimming pared 4 bases from V and 1 base from J, leaving 4 bases between. CDR3 length: 12 amino acids. Here the CDR3 DNA reads TGTGCCAGCTCACGACAGAACACTGAAGCTTTCTTT. Residues: CASSRQNTEAFF.

Comment on this clone: Other DNA variants within this sample encode the same CDR3. The V gene is TRBV30, the J gene TRBJ2-5, with 7 bases that match TRBD2. The V gene's germline CDR1 is GTSNPN and CDR2 SVGIG (reference sequence). CDR3 size: 15 residues. V lost 1 base, J lost 5 bases, and 10 bases stayed unmatched. The CDR3 loop reads CAWSGLAGAWETQYF. CDR3 bases: TGTGCCTGGAGTGGACTGGCGGGAGCTTGGGAGACCCAGTACTTC. The complete variable domain, with remaining parts taken from reference TRBV30 and TRBJ2-5, reads SQTIHQWPATLVQPVGSPLSLECTVEGTSNPNLYWYRQAAGRGLQLLFYSVGIGQISSEVPQNLSASRPQDRQFILSSKKLLLSDSGFYLCAWSGLAGAWETQYFGPGTRLLVL.

V and J are TRBV11-2 and TRBJ2-1; TRBD2 matches 7 bases. The germline V gene has CDR1 SGHAT and CDR2 FQNNGV. V trimming: 1 base; J trimming: 9 bases; junction bases outside the gene matches: 12. The CDR3 covers 16 residues. The chain's CDR3 is CASSLVSAGRSLEQFF. In DNA, the CDR3 is TGTGCCAGCAGCTTAGTTTCAGCGGGAAGGTCCCTTGAGCAGTTCTTC.

This chain joins TRBV19 and TRBJ2-1; 12 positions match TRBD2. J lost 9 bases, V lost 4 bases, and 7 bases had no gene match. CDR1 and CDR2 (germline): LNHDA, SQIVND (reference sequence). CDR3 length: 15 residues. CDR3 nucleotide sequence: TGTGCCAGTAGTACACTAGCGGGAGGATTGGTTGAGCAGTTCTTC. Its translation is CASSTLAGGLVEQFF. Supplemented by reference TRBV19 and TRBJ2-1, the full variable domain reads DGGITQSPKYLFRKEGQNVTLSCEQNLNHDAMYWYRQDPGQGLRLIYYSQIVNDFQKGDIAEGYSVSREKKESFPLTVTSAQKNPTAFYLCASSTLAGGLVEQFFGPGTRLTVL.

J is TRBJ2-7 and V is TRBV4-3; D might be TRBD2 (5 bases). CDR3 length equals 13 residues. Trimming removed 1 base at V and 5 bases at J, with 9 bases between. The germline V gene has CDR1 LGHNA and CDR2 YSLEER. The CDR3: CASSQVVGDEQYF. Here the CDR3 DNA reads TGCGCCAGCAGCCAAGTGGTCGGGGACGAGCAGTACTTC.

The chain is built from TRBV30 and TRBJ1-1; no clear D. CDR1 GTSNPN and CDR2 SVGIG come from the germline V gene (reference sequence). The V and J ends lost 3 bases and 2 bases respectively, with 13 bases between them. The CDR3 covers 14 residues. CDR3 in DNA: TGTGCCTGGAGGAGGTACACAGCTAACACTGAAGCTTTCTTT. It yields the protein CAWRRYTANTEAFF. Full variable domain (outside the CDR3, taken from reference TRBV30 and TRBJ1-1): SQTIHQWPATLVQPVGSPLSLECTVEGTSNPNLYWYRQAAGRGLQLLFYSVGIGQISSEVPQNLSASRPQDRQFILSSKKLLLSDSGFYLCAWRRYTANTEAFFGQGTRLTVV.

The chain combines TRBV28 with TRBJ2-5, with D perhaps matching TRBD2 (6 bases). The CDR3 length is 16 residues. Germline V gene sequence: CDR1 MDHEN, CDR2 SYDVKM. V was pared by 6 bases and J by 1 base, with 18 bases between. The chain's CDR3 is CASRPIRERVQETQYF. CDR3 DNA: TGTGCCAGCAGACCGATTCGGGAGAGGGTCCAAGAGACCCAGTACTTC.

The J gene is TRBJ2-7, the V gene TRBV6-1; weak D call: TRBD2 (7 bases). This CDR3 is built from 11 residues. Trimming removed 10 bases at V and 7 bases at J, with 14 bases between. CDR1 is MNHNS and CDR2 is SASEGT in the germline V gene. CDR3 in DNA: TGTGCCACCCGGGGGGCGAGTGAGCAGTACTTC. Translation gives CATRGASEQYF.

The chain uses TRBV7-8 and TRBJ2-2; no reliable D call. CDR3 length equals 12 residues. Germline CDR1 is SGHVS and CDR2 is FQNEAQ. Trimming took off 2 bases at V and 6 bases at J, with 4 bases between the two ends. The CDR3 sequence: CASSLKAGELFF. CDR3 coding DNA: TGTGCCAGCAGCTTAAAGGCCGGGGAGCTGTTTTTT.

The chain couples TRBV4-2 to TRBJ1-5; D remains ambiguous. Germline assignment: CDR1 LGHNA and CDR2 YNFKEQ. The germline V and J ends were trimmed by 2 bases and 0 bases, with 8 bases remaining between them. This CDR3 region has 15 residues. CDR3 sequence reads: CASSQTYDSNQPQHF. The CDR3 DNA reads as TGTGCCAGCAGCCAAACTTACGATAGCAATCAGCCCCAGCATTTT.

This clone was counted between two and nine times. The genes are TRBV2 and TRBJ2-1; 14 nucleotides match TRBD2. Trimming took 6 bases from V and 7 from J; bases not matched to a gene: 2. CDR3 length: 14 residues. Germline assignment: CDR1 SNHLY and CDR2 FYNNEI. The CDR3 spells CASSGTSGGNEQFF. The CDR3 nucleotides are TGTGCCAGCAGCGGGACTAGCGGGGGTAATGAGCAGTTCTTC.

The chain is built from TRBV12-2 and TRBJ2-3; the D call TRBD2 from the table was never checked on the DNA. TRBV12-2 is recorded as a pseudogene. The CDR3 is made up of 15 amino acids. CDR3 residues: CASRFSLASTDTQYF. The DNA for the CDR3 is TGTGCAAGTCGCTTTTCTCTAGCGTCCACAGATACGCAGTATTTT.

The chain is built from TRBV9 and TRBJ1-4, with D unresolved. CDR1 and CDR2 (germline): SGDLS, YYNGEE. The CDR3 covers 13 residues. Trimming took off 4 bases at V and 5 bases at J, with 9 bases between the two ends. Here the CDR3 reads CASSRDLNEKLFF. For the CDR3, the DNA is TGTGCCAGCAGCCGCGACCTGAATGAAAAACTGTTTTTT.

The chain recombines TRBV28 with TRBJ1-1; D is unresolved. V lost 7 bases, J lost 2 bases, and 20 bases lay in between. This CDR3 contains 16 residues. Germline V gives CDR1 MDHEN, CDR2 SYDVKM. This CDR3 reads CASTSIGSPKNTEAFF. The CDR3 nucleotides read TGTGCCAGCACCTCAATAGGATCTCCCAAAAACACTGAAGCTTTCTTT.

The chain uses TRBV11-3 and TRBJ2-1; D unresolved. V lost 1 base and J 8 bases, leaving 15 bases between the germline ends. Germline V CDR1 and CDR2: SGHNT, YENEEA. The CDR3 is made up of 15 amino acids. CDR3 in amino acids: CASSLGAGHRDEQFF. CDR3 sequence (DNA): TGTGCCAGCAGCTTAGGGGCAGGCCATCGGGATGAGCAGTTCTTC. The full variable domain, in which reference TRBV11-3 and TRBJ2-1 provide the parts outside the CDR3, is EAGVVQSPRYKIIEKKQPVAFWCNPISGHNTLYWYLQNLGQGPELLIRYENEEAVDDSQLPKDRFSAERLKGVDSTLKIQPAELGDSAVYLCASSLGAGHRDEQFFGPGTRLTVL.

The V and J genes are TRBV9 and TRBJ1-5, with D maybe TRBD1 (6 bases). The germline V gene encodes CDR1 SGDLS and CDR2 YYNGEE. This CDR3 region has 13 residues. Trimming removed 0 bases at V and 12 bases at J, with 13 bases between. The CDR3 DNA follows: TGTGCCAGCAGCGTAGAGGAGGACAGTGACCAGCATTTT. Translated, it gives CASSVEEDSDQHF. Drawing the rest from reference TRBV9 and TRBJ1-5, the complete variable domain is DSGVTQTPKHLITATGQRVTLRCSPRSGDLSVYWYQQSLDQGLQFLIQYYNGEERAKGNILERFSAQQFPDLHSELNLSSLELGDSALYFCASSVEEDSDQHFGDGTRLSIL.

The sample holds a few counts of this clone. The J gene is TRBJ1-1, the V gene TRBV2; D ambiguous. The V gene's germline CDR1 is SNHLY and CDR2 FYNNEI. V gave up 6 bases and J gave up 3 bases, with 8 bases separating them. The CDR3 is 12 residues long. The CDR3 nucleotides read TGTGCCAGCAGGCTCCGGGACACTGAAGCTTTCTTT. It is translated as CASRLRDTEAFF.

V usage is TRBV14 and J usage is TRBJ2-5, with 7 bases that match TRBD2. The J call may be wrong; the DNA end is better matched by TRBJ2-7. Germline CDR1 SGHDN, CDR2 FVKESK. This CDR3 comprises 14 residues. CDR3 sequence reads: CASSFGRTRGEQYF. In nucleotides, the CDR3 is TGTGCCAGCAGTTTCGGCCGGACTAGAGGCGAGCAGTACTTC.